A selection of T cell receptor beta chains follows, all from one sample in a study of blood T cell repertoires in COVID-19. TCRdb's copy holds only in-frame clones and misses some; the assay was immunoSEQ multiplex PCR. The table has about 440,000 clones, 90% seen once. Sequencing input: PBMCs or T cells enriched from blood (not recorded which). The receptors here all came from a man aged 18 to 30 who had recovered from COVID-19. CDR3s include the opening cysteine and the closing phenylalanine or tryptophan. D genes are given only for firm matches. Clone size is stated in some rows and not others, as once, few, many or a class when expanded.

V gene,clone size,J gene,D gene,CDR3 DNA,CDR3 protein
TRBV6-5,.,TRBJ1-2,TRBD1,TGTGCCAGCAGCCGGGAGACAGGGTATGGCTACACCTTC,CASSRETGYGYTF
TRBV7-2,.,TRBJ2-7,TRBD2,TGTGCCAGCAGCTGGGGGGGACTAACCTACGAGCAGTACTTC,CASSWGGLTYEQYF
TRBV12-3/TRBV12-4,.,TRBJ2-1,TRBD2,TGTGCCAGTAGGGCTAGCGGGGGAAATGAGCAGTTCTTC,CASRASGGNEQFF
TRBV13,.,TRBJ2-1,TRBD2,TGTGCCAGCAGCTTTTTTAGCGGGTACTCCTACAATGAGCAGTTCTTC,CASSFFSGYSYNEQFF
TRBV3-1/TRBV3-2,.,TRBJ2-1,.,TGTGCCAGCAGCTATACAGGGAGCTACAATGAGCAGTTCTTC,CASSYTGSYNEQFF
TRBV5-1,.,TRBJ2-3,TRBD2,TGCGCCAGCAGCACGGTTAGCGGGAGGGCCGTAGATACGCAGTATTTT,CASSTVSGRAVDTQYF
TRBV3-1/TRBV3-2,.,TRBJ1-1,.,TGTGCCAGCAGCCAAGAAGACAGGCTCACTGAAGCTTTCTTT,CASSQEDRLTEAFF
TRBV3-1/TRBV3-2,.,TRBJ2-1,TRBD1,TGTGCCAGCAGCATCGGGACAGTTGTATCCAGTGAGCAGTTCTTC,CASSIGTVVSSEQFF
TRBV6-2/TRBV6-3,once,TRBJ1-2,.,TGTGCCAGCAGTTATGTGGAGAACTATGGCTACACCTTC,CASSYVENYGYTF
TRBV9,.,TRBJ1-3,.,TGTGCCAGCAGCGTAGGAGGAGGGAAAGGATCTGGAAACACCATATATTTT,CASSVGGGKGSGNTIYF
TRBV27,.,TRBJ2-7,TRBD2,TGTGCCAGCAGTTTAGCGGGAGGGTACGAGCAGTACTTC,CASSLAGGYEQYF
TRBV14,.,TRBJ2-7,.,TGTGCCAGCAGCCAAGTGGCTAGGGGAAACGAGCAGTACTTC,CASSQVARGNEQYF
TRBV2,once,TRBJ2-7,.,TGTGCCAGCAAGAGCCGAGGTGGTTACGAGCAGTACTTC,CASKSRGGYEQYF
TRBV6-5,.,TRBJ2-4,TRBD2,TGTGCCAGCGGGGGGGTATGGGAAGGAAACATTCAGTACTTC,CASGGVWEGNIQYF
TRBV7-9,.,TRBJ1-1,.,TGTGCCAGCAGCTTACTACAGGGTGAAAGTTTCTTT,CASSLLQGESFF
TRBV5-4,.,TRBJ1-2,TRBD1,TGTGCCAGCAGTTCACCTCCCCAACCGGGACAGAGATCTAACTATGGCTACACCTTC,CASSSPPQPGQRSNYGYTF
TRBV2,.,TRBJ1-1,TRBD1,TGTGCCAGCAGGAGGGGACAGGGAAAAGCTTTCTTT,CASRRGQGKAFF
TRBV19,.,TRBJ2-1,.,TGTGCCAGTAGTCTACGTACGGGTGCCTACAATGAGCAGTTCTTC,CASSLRTGAYNEQFF
TRBV5-1,.,TRBJ2-3,.,TGCGCCAGCACCGTGGGGGGTATAACAGATACGCAGTATTTT,CASTVGGITDTQYF
TRBV7-3,.,TRBJ1-1,TRBD1,TGTGCCAGCAGCCCCACAGGGGGCGGGGGCACTGAAGCTTTCTTT,CASSPTGGGGTEAFF
TRBV4-1,.,TRBJ2-1,TRBD2,TGCGCCAGCAGCCAAGCCACCAGGACTAGCGGGGTAGATGAGCAGTTCTTC,CASSQATRTSGVDEQFF
TRBV3-1/TRBV3-2,.,TRBJ2-2,TRBD1,TGTGCCACTAAATTACAGGGGCCCGGTGCGGCCGGGGAGCTGTTTTTT,CATKLQGPGAAGELFF
TRBV19,.,TRBJ1-1,TRBD1,TGTGCCAGTAGTCTACCGGGACAGGGGGCAGACACTGAAGCTTTCTTT,CASSLPGQGADTEAFF
TRBV7-3,.,TRBJ2-1,TRBD2,TGTGCCAGCAGCCTGACTAGCGGGACCTCTGGCAATGAGCAGTTCTTC,CASSLTSGTSGNEQFF
TRBV2,few,TRBJ1-2,TRBD1,TGTGCCAGCCCCCGTGGACAGGGGTATGGCTACACCTTC,CASPRGQGYGYTF
TRBV6-2/TRBV6-3,.,TRBJ1-3,TRBD1,TGTGCCAGCAGTGACAGGACAGGAGCCTCTGGAAACACCATATATTTT,CASSDRTGASGNTIYF
TRBV2,few,TRBJ2-1,TRBD2,TGTGCCAGCAGTGAAGCCCGGACTAGCGGAACCATAAGTAGGCAGTTCTTC,CASSEARTSGTISRQFF
TRBV9,.,TRBJ2-1,.,TGTGCCAGCAGCGTAGCTAAGGGGAATGTAAATGAGCAGTTCTTC,CASSVAKGNVNEQFF
TRBV30,.,TRBJ1-3,.,TGTGCCTGGAGTCCGTCGAGGATCGGACAAGATGGAAACACCATATATTTT,CAWSPSRIGQDGNTIYF
TRBV30,.,TRBJ1-3,.,TGTGCCTGGACCGAGATTGACAGGCGCTCTGGAAACACCATATATTTT,CAWTEIDRRSGNTIYF
TRBV6-5,.,TRBJ1-1,.,TGTGCCAGCAGTTACTCGACCGGGGGAGGTGAAGCTTTCTTT,CASSYSTGGGEAFF
TRBV28,.,TRBJ1-1,TRBD1,TGTGCCAGCAGTCCCCGGACAGGGGTCGTGAACACTGAAGCTTTCTTT,CASSPRTGVVNTEAFF
TRBV9,once,TRBJ2-1,.,TGTGCCAGCAGCGTAGATGGCTCAACGGGTCCTATAAACAATGAGCAGTTCTTC,CASSVDGSTGPINNEQFF
TRBV5-6,.,TRBJ1-2,.,TGTGCCAGCAGCCCGGACAGAAATGGCTACACCTTC,CASSPDRNGYTF
TRBV28,.,TRBJ1-5,TRBD1,TGTGCCAGCAGTCGTCCCGGGACAGGGACAAACAATCAGCCCCAGCATTTT,CASSRPGTGTNNQPQHF
TRBV9,.,TRBJ2-1,TRBD2,TGTGCCAGCAGCGCGGGACTAGCGGGGGAGTACAATGAGCAGTTCTTC,CASSAGLAGEYNEQFF
TRBV18,.,TRBJ2-2,TRBD2,TGTGCCAGCTCACCACGGAAAAAACTAGCGGGAGGGAAGAACACCGGGGAGCTGTTTTTT,CASSPRKKLAGGKNTGELFF
TRBV6-5,.,TRBJ1-3,.,TGTGCCAGCCGGGACACCGGAAACACCATATATTTT,CASRDTGNTIYF
TRBV12-3/TRBV12-4,few,TRBJ2-1,TRBD1,TGTGCCAGCAGTTTAAGGGGGCAGGGCGAGCAGTTCTTC,CASSLRGQGEQFF
TRBV6-1,.,TRBJ1-2,.,TGTGCCAGCAGTGAGTGGGGGGGATACTATGGCTACACCTTC,CASSEWGGYYGYTF
TRBV5-1,once,TRBJ1-1,.,TGCGCCAGCAGCTTCCCCAGCCCCGGGGGTGAAGCTTTCTTT,CASSFPSPGGEAFF
TRBV5-1,once,TRBJ2-2,.,TGCGCCAGCAGCCACGGCCCGGCCTCGGGTGGGGAGCTGTTTTTT,CASSHGPASGGELFF
TRBV28,.,TRBJ1-5,TRBD1,TGTGCCAGCAGTTTGGGACAGGGGTATAGCAATCAGCCCCAGCATTTT,CASSLGQGYSNQPQHF
TRBV27,.,TRBJ2-7,.,TGTGCCAGCAGTTTATCGAGCGCCTACCCCAACTACGAGCAGTACTTC,CASSLSSAYPNYEQYF
TRBV9,.,TRBJ1-4,TRBD1,TGTGCCAGCAGCGTAGGCCCTCGACAGGGTATTAATGAAAAACTGTTTTTT,CASSVGPRQGINEKLFF
TRBV4-1,.,TRBJ1-1,TRBD1,TGCGCCAGCAGCCAAACCGACAGGGGGCCTGAAGCTTTCTTT,CASSQTDRGPEAFF
TRBV5-4,.,TRBJ2-1,.,TGTGCCAGCAGGAGACAGGACAATGAGCAGTTCTTC,CASRRQDNEQFF